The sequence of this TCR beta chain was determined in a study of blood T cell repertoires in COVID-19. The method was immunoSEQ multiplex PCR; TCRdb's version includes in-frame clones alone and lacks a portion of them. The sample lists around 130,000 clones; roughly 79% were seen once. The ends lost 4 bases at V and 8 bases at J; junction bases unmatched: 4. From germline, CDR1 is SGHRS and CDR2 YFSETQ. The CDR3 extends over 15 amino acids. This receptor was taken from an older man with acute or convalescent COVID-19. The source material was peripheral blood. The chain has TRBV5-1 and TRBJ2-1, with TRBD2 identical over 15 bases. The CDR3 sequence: CASSPGTSGGHEQFF. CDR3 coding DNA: TGCGCCAGCAGCCCCGGGACTAGCGGGGGGCATGAGCAGTTCTTC.